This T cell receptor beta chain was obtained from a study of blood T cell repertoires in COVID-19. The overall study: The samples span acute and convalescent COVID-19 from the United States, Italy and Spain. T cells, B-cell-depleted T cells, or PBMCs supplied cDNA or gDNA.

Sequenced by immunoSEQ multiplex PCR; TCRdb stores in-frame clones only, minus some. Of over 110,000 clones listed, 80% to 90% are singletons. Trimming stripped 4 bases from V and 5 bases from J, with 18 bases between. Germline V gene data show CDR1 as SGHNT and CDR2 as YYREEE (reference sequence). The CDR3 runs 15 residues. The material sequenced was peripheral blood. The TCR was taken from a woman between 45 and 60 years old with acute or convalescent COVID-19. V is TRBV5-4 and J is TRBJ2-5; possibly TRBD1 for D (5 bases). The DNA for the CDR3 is TGTGCCAGCAGCGCCGGGCTCGCAGGGATGGAGACCCAGTACTTC. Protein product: CASSAGLAGMETQYF.